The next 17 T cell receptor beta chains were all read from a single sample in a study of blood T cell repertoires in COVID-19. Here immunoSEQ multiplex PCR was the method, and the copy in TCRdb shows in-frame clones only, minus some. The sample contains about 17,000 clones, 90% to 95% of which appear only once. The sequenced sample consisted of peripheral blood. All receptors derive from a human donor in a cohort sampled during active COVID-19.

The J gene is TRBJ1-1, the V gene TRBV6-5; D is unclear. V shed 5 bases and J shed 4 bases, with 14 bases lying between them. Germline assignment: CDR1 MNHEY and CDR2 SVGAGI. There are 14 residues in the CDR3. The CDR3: CASSPNRGSTEAFF. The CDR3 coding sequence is TGTGCCAGCAGTCCTAACCGAGGGAGCACTGAAGCTTTCTTT.

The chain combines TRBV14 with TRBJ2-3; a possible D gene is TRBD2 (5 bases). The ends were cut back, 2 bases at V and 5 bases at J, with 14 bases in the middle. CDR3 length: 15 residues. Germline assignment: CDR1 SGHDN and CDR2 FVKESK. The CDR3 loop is CASSQSLVTRDTQYF. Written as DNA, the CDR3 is TGTGCCAGCAGCCAATCATTAGTTACTAGAGATACGCAGTATTTT.

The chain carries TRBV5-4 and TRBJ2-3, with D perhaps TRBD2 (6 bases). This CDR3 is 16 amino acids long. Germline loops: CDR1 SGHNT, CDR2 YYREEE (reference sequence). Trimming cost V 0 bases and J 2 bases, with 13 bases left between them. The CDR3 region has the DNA TGTGCCAGCAGCTTGGCCGGTGCGGGACCCACAGATACGCAGTATTTT. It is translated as CASSLAGAGPTDTQYF.

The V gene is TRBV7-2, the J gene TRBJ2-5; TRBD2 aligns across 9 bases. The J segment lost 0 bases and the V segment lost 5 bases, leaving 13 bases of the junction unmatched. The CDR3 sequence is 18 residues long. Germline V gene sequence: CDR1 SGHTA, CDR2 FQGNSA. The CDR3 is CASSPLASSGGYQETQYF. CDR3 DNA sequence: TGTGCCAGCAGCCCCCTGGCATCCAGCGGGGGGTACCAAGAGACCCAGTACTTC.

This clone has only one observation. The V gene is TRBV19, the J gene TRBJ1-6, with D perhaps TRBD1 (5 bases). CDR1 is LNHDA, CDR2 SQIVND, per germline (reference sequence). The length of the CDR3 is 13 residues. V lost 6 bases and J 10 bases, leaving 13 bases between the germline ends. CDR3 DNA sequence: TGTGCCAGTAGCCAGGGTGTTTGGTCACCCCTCCACTTT. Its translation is CASSQGVWSPLHF.

The CDR3 sequence: CASSPAGTGNEKLFF. The CDR3, as DNA: TGTGCCAGCAGCCCCGCCGGGACAGGGAATGAAAAACTGTTTTTT. The chain recombines TRBV4-2 with TRBJ1-4, with 9 bases fitting TRBD1. J lost 5 bases, V lost 4 bases, and 5 bases had no gene match. The CDR3 totals 15 residues. In germline, CDR1 is LGHNA, CDR2 YNFKEQ.

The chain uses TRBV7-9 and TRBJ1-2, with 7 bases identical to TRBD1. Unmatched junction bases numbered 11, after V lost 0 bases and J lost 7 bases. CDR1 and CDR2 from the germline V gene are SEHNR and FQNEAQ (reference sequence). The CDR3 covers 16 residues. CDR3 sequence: CASSLAGTGERSGYTF. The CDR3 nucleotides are TGTGCCAGCAGCTTAGCTGGAACAGGGGAGAGGAGTGGCTACACCTTC.

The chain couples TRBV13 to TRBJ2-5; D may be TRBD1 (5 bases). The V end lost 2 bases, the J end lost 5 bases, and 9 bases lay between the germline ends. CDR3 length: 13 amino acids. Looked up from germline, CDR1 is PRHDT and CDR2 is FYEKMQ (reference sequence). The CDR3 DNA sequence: TGTGCCAGCAGCTTAAAAGGGGCGGAGACCCAGTACTTC. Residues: CASSLKGAETQYF.

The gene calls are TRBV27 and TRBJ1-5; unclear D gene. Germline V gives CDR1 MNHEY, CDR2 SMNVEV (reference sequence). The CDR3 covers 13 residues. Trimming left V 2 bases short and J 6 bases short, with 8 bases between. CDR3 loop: CASSLNFGQPQHF. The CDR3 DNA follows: TGTGCCAGCAGTTTAAACTTTGGTCAGCCCCAGCATTTT.

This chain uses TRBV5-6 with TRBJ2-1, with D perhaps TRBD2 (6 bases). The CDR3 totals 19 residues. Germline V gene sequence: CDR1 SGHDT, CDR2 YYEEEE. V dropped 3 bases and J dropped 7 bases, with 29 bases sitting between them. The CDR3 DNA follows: TGTGCCAGCAGCTCTCTCCGACTTAGCGCAGGAGGGCCCGGGAATGAGCAGTTCTTC. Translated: CASSSLRLSAGGPGNEQFF.

The chain's CDR3 is CASSIGTRASNQPQHF. Written as DNA, the CDR3 is TGTGCCAGTAGTATCGGCACGAGGGCTAGCAATCAGCCCCAGCATTTT. The rearrangement uses TRBV19 and TRBJ1-5; unclear D gene. V lost 3 bases and J lost 0, with 12 bases in between. From germline, CDR1 is LNHDA and CDR2 SQIVND (reference sequence). The CDR3 is 16 amino acids.

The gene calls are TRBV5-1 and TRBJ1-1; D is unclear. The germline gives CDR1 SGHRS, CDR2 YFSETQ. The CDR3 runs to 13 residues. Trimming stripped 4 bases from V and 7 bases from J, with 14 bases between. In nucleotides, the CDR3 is TGCGCCAGCAGCCCCTGGCCCCAGATTGAAGCTTTCTTT. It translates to CASSPWPQIEAFF.

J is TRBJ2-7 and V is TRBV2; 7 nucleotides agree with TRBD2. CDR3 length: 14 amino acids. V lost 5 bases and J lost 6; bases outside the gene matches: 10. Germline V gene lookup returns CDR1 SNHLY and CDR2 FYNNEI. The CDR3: CASSILASLFEQYF. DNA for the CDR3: TGTGCCAGCAGTATACTAGCGTCACTCTTCGAGCAGTACTTC.

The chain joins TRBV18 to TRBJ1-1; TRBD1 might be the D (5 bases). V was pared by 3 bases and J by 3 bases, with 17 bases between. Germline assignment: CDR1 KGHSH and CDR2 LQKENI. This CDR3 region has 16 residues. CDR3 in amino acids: CASSPRSGTLDTEAFF. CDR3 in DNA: TGTGCCAGCTCACCTAGGAGCGGGACTTTGGACACTGAAGCTTTCTTT.

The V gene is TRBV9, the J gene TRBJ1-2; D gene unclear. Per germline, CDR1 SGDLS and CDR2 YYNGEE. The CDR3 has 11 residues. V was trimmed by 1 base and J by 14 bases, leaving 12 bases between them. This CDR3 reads CASSVMSETTF. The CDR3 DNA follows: TGTGCCAGCAGCGTAATGTCGGAGACTACCTTC.

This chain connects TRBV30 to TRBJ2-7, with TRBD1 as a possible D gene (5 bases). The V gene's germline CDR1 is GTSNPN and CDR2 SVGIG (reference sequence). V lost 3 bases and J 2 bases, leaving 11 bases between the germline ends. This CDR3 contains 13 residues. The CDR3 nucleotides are TGTGCCTGGAGACCCCTGGGGCCCTACGAGCAGTACTTC. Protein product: CAWRPLGPYEQYF.

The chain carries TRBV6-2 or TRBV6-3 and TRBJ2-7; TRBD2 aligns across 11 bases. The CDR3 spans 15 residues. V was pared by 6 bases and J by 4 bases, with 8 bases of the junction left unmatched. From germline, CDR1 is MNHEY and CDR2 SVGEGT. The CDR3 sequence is CASSRKGLAVYEQYF. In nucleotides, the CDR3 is TGTGCCAGCAGCCGCAAGGGACTAGCGGTTTACGAGCAGTACTTC.